The present TCR beta chain was sequenced within a study of blood T cell repertoires in COVID-19. Looked up from germline, CDR1 is SNHLY and CDR2 is FYNNEI. The CDR3 extends over 14 amino acids. Unmatched junction bases numbered 5, after V lost 5 bases and J lost 2 bases. The assay was immunoSEQ multiplex PCR, and TCRdb's table has in-frame clones only and misses some. The data hold roughly 250,000 clones, with roughly nine tenths observed a single time. The TCR comes from a woman in her forties or fifties who had recovered from COVID-19. Sample: PBMCs or T cells enriched from blood (not recorded which). V usage is TRBV2 and J usage is TRBJ2-7; 8 bases fit TRBD1. The CDR3 region has the DNA TGTGCCAGCAGTCGGGACAGGCGTACCTACGAGCAGTACTTC. The encoded protein is CASSRDRRTYEQYF.